This TCR beta chain is drawn from a study of blood T cells in healthy people across ages (dated by TCRdb to between 2015 and 2016). About the full investigation: In model experiments, template switching captured roughly one uniquely barcoded TCR beta cDNA molecule for every two T cells. Using deep sequencing normalized with unique cDNA molecular identifiers, the study measured how TCR beta repertoire diversity changes with age. Donors were grouped into four age groups: young (average 16 years), middle-aged (39), aged (62) and long-lived (about 82). To avoid experimental bias, donors of different ages were spread randomly across the sequencing lanes. For two donors (one aged 18 to 30 and one aged 80 or older), the study analyzed two additional independent replicas of 1 million unique cDNA reads from the same blood draw. Points the paper makes about the study in general: There was a strong correlation between observed TCR beta diversity and the percentage of naive T cells measured by flow cytometry. Observed TCR beta diversity per million T cells fell roughly linearly with age, and a significant reduction was already apparent by age around 36. Total diversity estimates from one million sequenced T cells were considered lower bounds and underestimates. Donor CMV infection status was unknown, potentially confounding age-related changes in expanded clonotypes. Compared with the aged group, the long-lived group had more naive CD4+ T cells, fewer expanded clones and increased TCR diversity, suggesting age selection. Conclusive comparison of naive and antigen-experienced compartments was prevented by the profiling of bulk unsorted PBMCs.

CDR3 length: 15 amino acids, cysteine to phenylalanine. The sequence is cut down to CDR3 DNA, 45 bases in frame from base 1. CDR1 SGHRS and CDR2 YFSETQ were looked up in the germline V gene. Relative to germline, V is 3 bases shorter and J is 1 base shorter, with 13 bases between their ends. Receptors were amplified or captured by 5' RACE. For sequencing, an Illumina HiSeq 2500 was employed. A second PCR of roughly 7 to 11 cycles was run with a J-beta primer mix and a sample-barcoded 5' primer. Each TCR beta cDNA molecule received a unique molecular identifier from a template-switch 5' adaptor carrying 12 random nucleotides. Each sample yielded at least 2.5 million CDR3-containing paired-end reads. First-strand cDNA synthesis was performed from all RNA using the Mint cDNA synthesis kit, with priming by a TRBC-specific oligonucleotide. Following uracil-DNA glycosylase treatment, a first 18-cycle PCR with universal primers M1SS and BC2_uni_R was performed on all cDNA. The published analysis was carried out like this. For normalization, 1 million high-quality reads were randomly selected from each sample, with every read carrying a distinct molecular identifier. Reads sharing molecular identifiers were discarded rather than binned into consensus sequences. MiTCR, run with a Q25 quality threshold and the strictest error-elimination algorithm, handled CDR3 identification, clonotype clustering and error correction. A nonparametric unseen species model using Euler transformation provided a lower-bound estimate of total TCR beta diversity. In TCRdb, the public reads were trimmed at Q25 with fastp and aligned with MiXCR, with productive beta chains retained. Entries that share a CDR3 protein sequence are merged under the most common genes and DNA. The V and J calls follow TCRdb's processing rather than the paper's. The sample data list approximately 1.5 million distinct CDR3 sequences, and 35% to 45% of these were observed just once. Of the sample, approximately 4% is held by the ten largest clones.

Systemically healthy Caucasian individuals from Russia, 35 to 50 in total and aged roughly 6 to 100 years, were included as donors. Around 10 milliliters of peripheral blood were collected from each donor into EDTA-treated Vacutainer tubes. Ficoll-Paque density-gradient centrifugation was used to isolate PBMCs, with at least 6 million per sample. Trizol reagent was used to extract total RNA from PBMCs, with at least 6 micrograms per sample. The percentages of naive CD45RAhigh/CD27high T cells were determined by flow cytometry on a PBMC aliquot from every donor. This clonotype has more than one count but fewer than ten. The clone's antigen remains unknown. One base away there is no much larger clone; base qualities are not given.

The rearrangement joined TRBV5-1 to TRBJ2-5; a tentative D match to TRBD2 spans 6 bases. This TCR derives from a woman between 18 and 30 years old in good health. The sample taken for sequencing was blood. The nucleotides are TGCGCCAGCAGCTCCTTCGGGGGTTTCCAAGAGACCCAGTACTTC. Translated, it gives CASSSFGGFQETQYF.